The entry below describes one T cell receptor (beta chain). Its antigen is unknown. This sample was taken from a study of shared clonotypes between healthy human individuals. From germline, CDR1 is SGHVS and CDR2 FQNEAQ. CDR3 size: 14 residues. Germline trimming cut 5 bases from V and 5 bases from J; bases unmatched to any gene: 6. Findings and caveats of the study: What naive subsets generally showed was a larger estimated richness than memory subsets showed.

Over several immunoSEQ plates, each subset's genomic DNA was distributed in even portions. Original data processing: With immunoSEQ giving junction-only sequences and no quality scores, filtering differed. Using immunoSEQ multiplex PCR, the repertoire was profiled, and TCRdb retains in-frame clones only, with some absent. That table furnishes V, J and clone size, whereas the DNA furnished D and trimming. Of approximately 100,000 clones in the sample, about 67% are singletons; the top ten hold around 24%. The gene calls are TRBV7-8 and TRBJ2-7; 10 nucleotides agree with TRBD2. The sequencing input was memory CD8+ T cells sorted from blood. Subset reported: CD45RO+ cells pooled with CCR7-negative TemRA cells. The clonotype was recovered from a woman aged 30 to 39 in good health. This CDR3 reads CASSALAGVHEQYF. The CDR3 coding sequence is TGTGCCAGCAGCGCGCTAGCGGGAGTACACGAGCAGTACTTC.